A single sample is the source of the 21 T cell receptor beta chains below, sequenced in a study of control samples from healthy donors and cancer patients. Clones were read by immunoSEQ multiplex PCR, and TCRdb kept only the in-frame ones, dropping some. Among some 150,000 clones, 91% were seen once, and the ten largest hold 5.5% to 7.5%. Sequenced sample: blood. The receptors were sampled from a man aged 18-30 years in good health.

A single count supports this clone. The V gene is TRBV4-3, the J gene TRBJ1-2; tentative D call: TRBD1 (5 bases). With 4 bases removed from V and 0 bases from J, the gap between germline ends came to 9 bases. The CDR3 consists of 14 residues. The germline V gene encodes CDR1 LGHNA and CDR2 YSLEER. CDR3 region: CASSPGLSNYGYTF. The CDR3 DNA follows: TGCGCCAGCAGCCCGGGACTATCTAACTATGGCTACACCTTC.

The genes are TRBV9 and TRBJ2-3; 15 bases line up with TRBD2. The CDR3 has 19 residues. The germline V gene has CDR1 SGDLS and CDR2 YYNGEE. The V gene end was trimmed by 1 base and the J gene end by 2 bases; junction bases not matched to a gene: 8. In nucleotides, the CDR3 is TGTGCCAGCAGCGTATCCTCCGGGACTAGCGGGGGGATCACAGATACGCAGTATTTT. It specifies CASSVSSGTSGGITDTQYF. The full variable domain, rest sourced from reference TRBV9 and TRBJ2-3, is DSGVTQTPKHLITATGQRVTLRCSPRSGDLSVYWYQQSLDQGLQFLIQYYNGEERAKGNILERFSAQQFPDLHSELNLSSLELGDSALYFCASSVSSGTSGGITDTQYFGPGTRLTVL.

This sequence joins TRBV6-5 and TRBJ2-3; D is perhaps TRBD2 (6 bases). The CDR3 runs to 13 residues. The V end was cut by 10 bases, the J end by 5 bases, with 16 bases between. Germline values: CDR1 MNHEY, CDR2 SVGAGI. The CDR3 DNA reads as TGTGCCACCCCACGGACTAACAAAGATACGCAGTATTTT. It specifies CATPRTNKDTQYF.

The chain employs TRBV11-2 and TRBJ1-4; 11 nucleotides align to TRBD1. V lost 4 bases to trimming and J lost 4 bases; unmatched junction nucleotides: 2. Germline V gene data show CDR1 as SGHAT and CDR2 as FQNNGV. There are 15 residues in the CDR3. CDR3 in amino acids: CASSWGTGGNEKLFF. In nucleotides, the CDR3 is TGTGCCAGCAGCTGGGGGACAGGGGGTAATGAAAAACTGTTTTTT.

The rearrangement uses TRBV7-9 and TRBJ1-2; D possibly corresponds to TRBD1 (5 bases). V gave up 5 bases and J gave up 5 bases, with 12 bases separating them. CDR3 length: 13 residues. Germline loops: CDR1 SEHNR, CDR2 FQNEAQ (reference sequence). Here the CDR3 DNA reads TGTGCCAGCAGCCCGGGTGGGGCGTATGGCTACACCTTC. It is translated as CASSPGGAYGYTF. Based on the CDR3 plus reference TRBV7-9 and TRBJ1-2, the full variable domain is DTGVSQNPRHKITKRGQNVTFRCDPISEHNRLYWYRQTLGQGPEFLTYFQNEAQLEKSRLLSDRFSAERPKGSFSTLEIQRTEQGDSAMYLCASSPGGAYGYTFGSGTRLTVV.

The chain is built from TRBV6-5 and TRBJ1-2; 9 bases are shared with TRBD1. Germline trimming cut 10 bases from V and 6 bases from J; bases unmatched to any gene: 12. Per the germline V gene, CDR1 is MNHEY and CDR2 is SVGAGI. The CDR3 spans 14 residues. The CDR3 here is CATNTGGLVHGYTF. Written as DNA, the CDR3 is TGTGCCACCAATACAGGGGGCTTAGTCCATGGCTACACCTTC.

The chain uses TRBV5-4 and TRBJ2-7, with D perhaps TRBD1 or TRBD2 (5 bases each). There are 16 residues in the CDR3. Per germline, CDR1 SGHNT and CDR2 YYREEE (reference sequence). Trimming stripped 4 bases from V and 2 bases from J, with 19 bases between. The CDR3 DNA sequence: TGTGCCAGCAGCGACCCGGGACGGAGTTCTACCTACGAGCAGTACTTC. It yields the protein CASSDPGRSSTYEQYF.

The chain carries TRBV6-5 and TRBJ1-2; 12 bases fit TRBD1. Germline V gene sequence: CDR1 MNHEY, CDR2 SVGAGI. The CDR3 has 13 amino acids. J was trimmed by 8 bases and V by 6 bases; bases with no gene match: 4. CDR3 DNA: TGTGCCAGCAGGGGACAGGGGGCGCGGGGCTACACCTTC. Protein sequence: CASRGQGARGYTF.

The chain links TRBV19 to TRBJ1-3; 7 bases map to TRBD1. The germline CDR1 and CDR2 sequences are LNHDA and SQIVND (reference sequence). The CDR3 has 13 amino acids. Losses at the gene ends were 5 bases for V and 4 bases for J; bases not matched to a gene: 2. CDR3: CASSGTAGNTIYF. The DNA for the CDR3 is TGTGCCAGTAGTGGGACAGCCGGAAACACCATATATTTT. Together with reference TRBV19 and TRBJ1-3, the CDR3 gives the full variable domain: DGGITQSPKYLFRKEGQNVTLSCEQNLNHDAMYWYRQDPGQGLRLIYYSQIVNDFQKGDIAEGYSVSREKKESFPLTVTSAQKNPTAFYLCASSGTAGNTIYFGEGSWLTVV.

With respect to this clone: This specimen includes other DNA sequences encoding the same CDR3. The chain combines TRBV6-6 with TRBJ1-3, with 8 positions matching TRBD1. Unmatched junction bases numbered 1, after V lost 2 bases and J lost 4 bases. Germline V gene lookup returns CDR1 MNHNY and CDR2 SVGAGI (reference sequence). The CDR3 length is 14 residues. CDR3 sequence: CASSYGQGGNTIYF. CDR3 DNA: TGTGCCAGCAGTTACGGACAGGGCGGAAACACCATATATTTT.

This rearrangement joins TRBV5-5 to TRBJ1-5; 7 bases match TRBD1. V lost 4 bases, J lost 5 bases, and 3 bases stayed unmatched. The CDR3 runs to 13 residues. Germline CDR1 reads SGHKS; CDR2 reads YYEKEE (reference sequence). The CDR3 DNA is TGTGCCAGCAGCCGAGACAGGGATCAGCCCCAGCATTTT. Its translation: CASSRDRDQPQHF.

This chain uses TRBV12-3 or TRBV12-4 with TRBJ2-1; D is uncertain. CDR3 size: 13 residues. V lost 4 bases to trimming and J lost 8 bases, with 12 bases between them. The CDR3 coding sequence is TGTGCCAGCAGTTCGAGACATGGGGATGAGCAGTTCTTC. It encodes CASSSRHGDEQFF.

The chain uses TRBV19 and TRBJ2-2; unclear D gene. The V end was cut by 3 bases, the J end by 5 bases, with 7 bases between. CDR1 and CDR2 from the germline V gene are LNHDA and SQIVND (reference sequence). This CDR3 is built from 13 residues. CDR3 region: CASSIFETGELFF. CDR3 DNA sequence: TGTGCCAGTAGTATTTTTGAGACCGGGGAGCTGTTTTTT.

V usage is TRBV2 and J usage is TRBJ2-1; possible D gene TRBD1, 5 bases. This CDR3 has 12 residues. V lost 5 bases to trimming and J lost 7 bases, with 9 bases between them. Germline lookup yields CDR1 SNHLY and CDR2 FYNNEI. CDR3 DNA: TGTGCCAGCAGTAAGGGGCGAAATGAGCAGTTCTTC. Protein sequence: CASSKGRNEQFF.

V and J are TRBV7-2 and TRBJ2-3; 9 bases agree with TRBD2. The CDR3 extends over 14 amino acids. V shed 3 bases and J 4 bases; nucleotides not matched to a gene: 2. CDR1 SGHTA and CDR2 FQGNSA come from the germline V gene. The CDR3 DNA reads as TGTGCCAGCAGCTTGGCGGGGGGGTCAGATACGCAGTATTTT. Encoded protein: CASSLAGGSDTQYF.

This chain joins TRBV30 and TRBJ2-3; 11 nucleotides match TRBD2. Per germline, CDR1 GTSNPN and CDR2 SVGIG (reference sequence). V trimming: 2 bases; J trimming: 4 bases; junction bases outside the gene matches: 8. CDR3 length equals 16 residues. The chain's CDR3 is CAWSWGSGGAPDTQYF. The CDR3 bases are TGTGCCTGGAGTTGGGGTAGCGGGGGGGCCCCAGATACGCAGTATTTT.

V gene TRBV2 combines with J gene TRBJ2-1; unclear D gene. The CDR3 has 14 amino acids. The germline V gene encodes CDR1 SNHLY and CDR2 FYNNEI. The V end lost 5 bases, the J end lost 0 bases, and 8 bases lay between the germline ends. As DNA, the CDR3 is TGTGCCAGCAGTACTACCAGCTCCTACAATGAGCAGTTCTTC. This encodes CASSTTSSYNEQFF.

The V and J genes are TRBV9 and TRBJ2-3; D might be TRBD1 (6 bases). CDR3 length: 14 amino acids. V gave up 1 base and J gave up 2 bases, with 8 bases separating them. Germline lookup yields CDR1 SGDLS and CDR2 YYNGEE. The CDR3 coding sequence is TGTGCCAGCAGCGTATTGGGGGCCACAGATACGCAGTATTTT. Translating gives CASSVLGATDTQYF.

The genes are TRBV12-3 or TRBV12-4 and TRBJ2-5; D remains unclear. Trimming shortened V by 4 bases and J by 7 bases, and 10 bases separated the two germline ends. The CDR3 consists of 12 residues. For the CDR3, the DNA is TGTGCCAGCAGTTCGCTTGCCGGGACCCAGTACTTC. It is translated as CASSSLAGTQYF.

This chain links TRBV10-1 with TRBJ2-5; the D call may be TRBD1 or TRBD2 (6 bases each). CDR3 length: 13 residues. V was cut by 8 bases and J by 5 bases, with 15 bases left in between. The germline V gene encodes CDR1 WNHNN and CDR2 SYGVQD (reference sequence). This chain's CDR3 is CASSSSGAETQYF. The DNA of the CDR3 is TGCGCCAGCTCGTCTTCGGGGGCCGAGACCCAGTACTTC.

This clone was seen more than once but under ten times. The V and J genes are TRBV7-9 and TRBJ2-7; D unresolved. V was trimmed by 0 bases and J by 5 bases, leaving 5 bases between them. This CDR3 spans 12 amino acids. Germline assignment: CDR1 SEHNR and CDR2 FQNEAQ (reference sequence). DNA of the CDR3: TGTGCCAGCAGCTTAGCAACGGACGAGCAGTACTTC. It yields the protein CASSLATDEQYF.